These 15 T cell receptor beta chains share one sample of origin, sequenced in a study of T cell changes during pregnancy in multiple sclerosis. The table came from immunoSEQ multiplex PCR; TCRdb's copy has only in-frame clones and leaves some out. The sample has around 100,000 clones, approximately 89% seen once. The specimen was peripheral blood, collected after pregnancy. The receptors come from a female donor with multiple sclerosis, enrolled in a pregnancy study.

The V and J genes are TRBV5-1 and TRBJ1-2; 7 nucleotides agree with TRBD1. Unmatched junction bases numbered 7, after V lost 3 bases and J lost 2 bases. The CDR3 loop spans 15 amino acids. Germline V gene sequence: CDR1 SGHRS, CDR2 YFSETQ. The CDR3 is CASSSNLGQNYGYTF. The CDR3 DNA follows: TGCGCCAGCAGCTCTAACCTGGGACAGAACTATGGCTACACCTTC. The complete variable domain, with remaining parts taken from reference TRBV5-1 and TRBJ1-2, reads KAGVTQTPRYLIKTRGQQVTLSCSPISGHRSVSWYQQTPGQGLQFLFEYFSETQRNKGNFPGRFSGRQFSNSRSEMNVSTLELGDSALYLCASSSNLGQNYGYTFGSGTRLTVV.

In its sample, this clone was seen many times. The chain combines TRBV6-4 with TRBJ2-2; TRBD1 aligns across 7 bases. V dropped 0 bases and J dropped 6; count of bases not matched to a gene: 1. From germline, CDR1 is MRHNA and CDR2 SNTAGT. This CDR3 is 14 amino acids long. The chain's CDR3 is CASSDSGGAGELFF. CDR3 nucleotides: TGTGCCAGCAGTGACTCAGGGGGCGCCGGGGAGCTGTTTTTT.

The chain is built from TRBV4-1 and TRBJ1-2, with 7 bases fitting TRBD1. Germline lookup yields CDR1 MGHRA and CDR2 YSYEKL. The CDR3 is made up of 15 amino acids. V dropped 4 bases and J dropped 7; count of bases not matched to a gene: 12. The CDR3: CASSLSEQGISGYTF. CDR3 nucleotide sequence: TGCGCCAGCAGCCTTTCGGAACAGGGGATCAGTGGCTACACCTTC.

The chain employs TRBV12-5 and TRBJ1-2, with 7 bases lining up with TRBD1. This CDR3 spans 13 amino acids. Per the germline V gene, CDR1 is LGHNT and CDR2 is FRNRAP. V dropped 7 bases and J dropped 7; count of bases not matched to a gene: 9. CDR3 protein: CASDQPQGVGYTF. The CDR3 nucleotides read TGTGCTAGTGACCAACCCCAGGGGGTTGGCTACACCTTC.

The J gene is TRBJ1-6, the V gene TRBV5-1, with 7 bases identical to TRBD1. The CDR3 is 14 amino acids. J lost 5 bases, V lost 4 bases, and 3 bases had no gene match. In germline, CDR1 is SGHRS, CDR2 YFSETQ. The CDR3: CASSPGQNNSPLHF. CDR3 in DNA: TGCGCCAGCAGCCCGGGACAGAATAATTCACCCCTCCACTTT.

This sequence joins TRBV5-1 and TRBJ2-1, with 11 bases that match TRBD1. The junction had 10 bases not matched to a gene; V was cut back by 6 bases and J by 8 bases. The CDR3 loop spans 15 amino acids. Germline CDR1 is SGHRS and CDR2 is YFSETQ. CDR3 amino acids: CASTQDRGLWDEQFF. The CDR3 nucleotides read TGCGCCAGCACCCAGGACAGGGGGCTTTGGGATGAGCAGTTCTTC.

The chain employs TRBV19 and TRBJ1-5, with 8 bases lining up with TRBD1. Losses at the gene ends were 11 bases for V and 7 bases for J; bases not matched to a gene: 4. This CDR3 has 11 amino acids. Per the germline V gene, CDR1 is LNHDA and CDR2 is SQIVND (reference sequence). The CDR3 reads CAHGQGQPQHF. CDR3 nucleotide sequence: TGTGCCCATGGACAGGGACAGCCCCAGCATTTT.

The chain combines TRBV7-8 with TRBJ2-1, with a tentative D call TRBD2 (5 bases). The V gene lost 3 bases and the J gene lost 9 bases, with 24 bases spanning the gap. The CDR3 has 17 residues. Germline lookup yields CDR1 SGHVS and CDR2 FQNEAQ. CDR3 in DNA: TGTGCCAGCAGCTTTGATACGGGCGGGCGCCGGCACTCTGAGCAGTTCTTC. Encoded protein: CASSFDTGGRRHSEQFF.

The rearrangement joins TRBV6-1 to TRBJ2-7, with 7 bases identical to TRBD2. The length of the CDR3 is 13 residues. V shed 3 bases, J shed 4 bases, and the junction held 3 bases outside the gene matches. CDR1 and CDR2 (germline): MNHNS, SASEGT. The CDR3 region is CASSDLAAYEQYF. The CDR3 coding sequence is TGTGCCAGCAGTGACCTAGCGGCTTACGAGCAGTACTTC.

This clone has more than one count but fewer than ten. The chain links TRBV9 to TRBJ1-1; D is undetermined. V lost 1 base, J lost 0 bases, and 7 bases lay in between. There are 14 residues in the CDR3. Germline CDR1 reads SGDLS; CDR2 reads YYNGEE. The CDR3 nucleotides read TGTGCCAGCAGCGTACACAGCATGAACACTGAAGCTTTCTTT. Translation gives CASSVHSMNTEAFF. The full variable domain, completed using reference TRBV9 and TRBJ1-1, is DSGVTQTPKHLITATGQRVTLRCSPRSGDLSVYWYQQSLDQGLQFLIQYYNGEERAKGNILERFSAQQFPDLHSELNLSSLELGDSALYFCASSVHSMNTEAFFGQGTRLTVV.

This clone was counted once. The V call is TRBV5-4, the J call TRBJ2-1; 7 nucleotides line up with TRBD1. The CDR3 runs 15 residues. From germline, CDR1 is SGHNT and CDR2 YYREEE (reference sequence). V lost 0 bases and J lost 2; bases outside the gene matches: 2. In DNA, the CDR3 is TGTGCCAGCAGCTTGGCTCAGGGGGCCTACAATGAGCAGTTCTTC. This translates into CASSLAQGAYNEQFF.

The V gene is TRBV5-5, the J gene TRBJ1-6; perhaps TRBD1 as D (6 bases). Germline V lookup: CDR1 SGHKS, CDR2 YYEKEE (reference sequence). The length of the CDR3 is 16 residues. Deletions cut 2 bases from V and 1 base from J, with 10 bases between. In nucleotides, the CDR3 is TGTGCCAGCAGCTTTGCGGGGGCGTCCTATAATTCACCCCTCCACTTT. Protein sequence: CASSFAGASYNSPLHF.

Worth noting for this clone: Other DNA sequences within the sample encode an identical CDR3. The chain links TRBV9 to TRBJ2-7; 7 bases line up with TRBD1. With 2 bases clipped from V and 0 bases from J, the junction kept 2 bases outside the gene matches. Germline-derived CDR1 and CDR2 are SGDLS and YYNGEE. CDR3 length equals 14 residues. Written as DNA, the CDR3 is TGTGCCAGCAGCGTGACAGGGAGCTCCTACGAGCAGTACTTC. It translates to CASSVTGSSYEQYF.

The J gene is TRBJ1-4, the V gene TRBV19; D gene unclear. The germline V and J ends were trimmed by 7 bases and 7 bases, with 22 bases remaining between them. The CDR3 loop spans 16 amino acids. Germline V gives CDR1 LNHDA, CDR2 SQIVND (reference sequence). CDR3 bases: TGTGCCAGTAAGCATTCGGGAGCCGCCCCCACTGAAAAACTGTTTTTT. It encodes CASKHSGAAPTEKLFF. The whole variable domain, filled in from reference TRBV19 and TRBJ1-4, reads DGGITQSPKYLFRKEGQNVTLSCEQNLNHDAMYWYRQDPGQGLRLIYYSQIVNDFQKGDIAEGYSVSREKKESFPLTVTSAQKNPTAFYLCASKHSGAAPTEKLFFGSGTQLSVL.

This clone was picked up one time. V and J are TRBV12-5 and TRBJ2-1, with a possible D match to TRBD1 (6 bases). V lost 8 bases, J lost 3 bases, and 14 bases lay in between. The CDR3 runs 14 residues. Germline values: CDR1 LGHNT, CDR2 FRNRAP. The CDR3 DNA sequence: TGTGCTAGTCGACAAGGACAGTTCTACAATGAGCAGTTCTTC. Translation gives CASRQGQFYNEQFF.